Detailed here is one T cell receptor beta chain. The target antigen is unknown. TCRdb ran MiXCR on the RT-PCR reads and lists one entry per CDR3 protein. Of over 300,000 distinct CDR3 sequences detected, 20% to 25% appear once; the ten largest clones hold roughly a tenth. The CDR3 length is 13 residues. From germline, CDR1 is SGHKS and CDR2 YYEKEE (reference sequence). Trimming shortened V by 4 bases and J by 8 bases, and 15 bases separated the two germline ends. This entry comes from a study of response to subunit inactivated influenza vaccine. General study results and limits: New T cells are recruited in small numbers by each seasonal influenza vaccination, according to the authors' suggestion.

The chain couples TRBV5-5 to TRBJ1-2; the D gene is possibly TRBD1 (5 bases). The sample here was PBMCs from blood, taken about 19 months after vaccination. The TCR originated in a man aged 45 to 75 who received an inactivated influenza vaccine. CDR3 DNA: TGTGCCAGCAGCCCACCCGGGGGTGCCGGCTACACCTTC. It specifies CASSPPGGAGYTF.